The present entry profiles one TCR beta chain with its context. Its antigen is undetermined. The sample originates from a study of long-term antiretroviral therapy in people with HIV. Overall study results and limits: Repertoires with HIV possessed tighter CDR3 length spans than those of controls. Sampling of blood ran from the mid-2000s to the late 2010s, and older ART regimens were possibly in use.

Germline V gene data show CDR1 as LNHNV and CDR2 as YYDKDF (reference sequence). The ends were cut back, 8 bases at V and 4 bases at J, with 11 bases in the middle. This CDR3 has 13 amino acids. Version v3.0 of the immunoSEQ assay ran at survey level. TCRdb's table, derived via immunoSEQ multiplex PCR, lists solely in-frame clones and lacks some. The sample comprises tens of thousands of clones, around 90% of which are singletons, and roughly 3.6% rests with the top ten. This rearrangement joins TRBV15 to TRBJ1-4; no clear D. The receptor's source is a man between 60 and 70 years old with HIV. Sample: unsorted PBMCs, taken 2.3 years after starting antiretroviral therapy. This chain's CDR3 is CATRFGLNEKLFF. The CDR3 bases are TGTGCCACCCGCTTTGGTCTTAATGAAAAACTGTTTTTT.